The 9 T cell receptor beta chains given below trace back to one sample, sequenced in a study of post-analysis software for immune sequencing data. Whole-study results and caveats: Patients showed TRBV5-6, TRBV5-1 and TRBV20-1 among a few TRBV segments more frequent than in controls.

These receptors are not linked to any known antigen. Unique molecular identifiers were carried by the TCR beta cDNA libraries. TCRdb analysed the PCR reads with MiXCR anew, one entry per CDR3 protein. The data hold some 240,000 distinct CDR3 sequences, with 36% observed a single time. Material for sequencing was blood. These receptors were collected from a girl aged 10-17 years with multiple sclerosis.

The sample holds a few counts of this clonotype. The rearrangement links TRBV7-3 to TRBJ1-1, with D uncertain. The CDR3 consists of 15 residues. Trimming took off 5 bases at V and 7 bases at J, with 20 bases between the two ends. Germline V gene sequence: CDR1 SGHTA, CDR2 FQGTGA. CDR3 amino acids: CASSATGQLVDEAFF. CDR3 nucleotide sequence: TGTGCCAGCAGCGCTACTGGGCAGCTTGTAGATGAAGCTTTCTTT. Full variable domain (missing parts from reference TRBV7-3 and TRBJ1-1): GAGVSQTPSNKVTEKGKYVELRCDPISGHTALYWYRQSLGQGPEFLIYFQGTGAADDSGLPNDRFFAVRPEGSVSTLKIQRTERGDSAVYLCASSATGQLVDEAFFGQGTRLTVV.

The chain recombines TRBV12-3 or TRBV12-4 with TRBJ2-5; perhaps TRBD1 as D (5 bases). The tail of the sequence fits TRBJ2-7 better, so the J call may be wrong. The CDR3 has 13 residues. The CDR3 bases are TGTGCCAGCAGTTTATATCAGGGCTCCGAGCAGTACTTC. Its translation: CASSLYQGSEQYF.

This chain uses TRBV3-1 with TRBJ2-4; maybe TRBD2 (6 bases). The DNA end lines up better with TRBJ2-5; the J call may be wrong. The CDR3 totals 16 residues. Germline CDR1 LGHDT, CDR2 YNNKEL (reference sequence). DNA of the CDR3: TGTGCCAGCAGCCAAGAAGGGGAGGAATATCAAGAGACCCAGTACTTC. It yields the protein CASSQEGEEYQETQYF.

The rearrangement joins TRBV29-1 to TRBJ1-2; 8 bases are shared with TRBD1. The CDR3 sequence is 15 residues long. V trimming: 6 bases; J trimming: 0 bases; junction bases outside the gene matches: 9. The V gene's germline CDR1 is SQVTM and CDR2 ANQGSEA. The CDR3 DNA reads TGCAGCGTCAGGGGGACAGGCCAAGCTAACTATGGCTACACCTTC. Its protein is CSVRGTGQANYGYTF.

This clonotype has at least ten counts. V gene TRBV9 combines with J gene TRBJ1-2, with D maybe TRBD1 (6 bases). Germline V gives CDR1 SGDLS, CDR2 YYNGEE. The CDR3 runs to 16 residues. V dropped 0 bases and J dropped 8 bases, with 20 bases sitting between them. CDR3 loop: CASSVETRTALGGYTF. The CDR3 nucleotides read TGTGCCAGCAGCGTAGAGACCCGGACAGCCCTGGGGGGCTACACCTTC.

J is TRBJ2-3 and V is TRBV28; D may be TRBD1 (6 bases). The germline V gene has CDR1 MDHEN and CDR2 SYDVKM. The V gene lost 9 bases and the J gene lost 6 bases, with 16 bases spanning the gap. The length of the CDR3 is 13 residues. The CDR3 loop is CASNRQDQDTQYF. CDR3 sequence (DNA): TGTGCCAGTAACCGACAGGATCAGGATACGCAGTATTTT.

The J gene is TRBJ1-5, the V gene TRBV28; D ambiguous. The V and J ends lost 9 bases and 0 bases respectively, with 12 bases between them. This CDR3 region has 14 residues. Per the germline V gene, CDR1 is MDHEN and CDR2 is SYDVKM. The CDR3 spells CASTRGDSNQPQHF. The DNA for the CDR3 is TGTGCCAGTACCCGAGGTGATAGCAATCAGCCCCAGCATTTT.

This chain uses TRBV27 with TRBJ2-3; D is uncertain. CDR3 size: 16 residues. Trimming removed 5 bases at V and 0 bases at J, with 15 bases between. Germline loops: CDR1 MNHEY, CDR2 SMNVEV (reference sequence). The CDR3 loop is CASSQTYATSTDTQYF. DNA of the CDR3: TGTGCCAGCAGTCAGACTTATGCAACTAGCACAGATACGCAGTATTTT.

With respect to this clonotype: A single base separates this from a much larger clone, so it may be a read error. The chain uses TRBV11-2 and TRBJ1-1; D might be TRBD1 (6 bases). The CDR3 loop spans 15 amino acids. CDR1 and CDR2 (germline): SGHAT, FQNNGV. CDR3 DNA: TGTGCCAGCAGCAGAGGACAGCTCTTGAACGCTGAAGCTTTCTTT. This gives the protein CASSRGQLLNAEAFF.